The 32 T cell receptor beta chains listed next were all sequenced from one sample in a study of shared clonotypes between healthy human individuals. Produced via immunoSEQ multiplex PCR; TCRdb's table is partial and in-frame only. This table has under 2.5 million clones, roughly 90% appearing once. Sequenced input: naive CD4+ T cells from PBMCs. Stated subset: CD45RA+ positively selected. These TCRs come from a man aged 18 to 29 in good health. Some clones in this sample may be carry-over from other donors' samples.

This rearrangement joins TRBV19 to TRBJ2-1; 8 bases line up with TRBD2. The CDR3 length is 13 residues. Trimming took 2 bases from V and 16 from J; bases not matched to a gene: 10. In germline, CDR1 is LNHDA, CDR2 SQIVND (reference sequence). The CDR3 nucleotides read TGTGCCAGTAGTATACTCAGCGGGAGTCTGTATTTCTTC. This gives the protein CASSILSGSLYFF.

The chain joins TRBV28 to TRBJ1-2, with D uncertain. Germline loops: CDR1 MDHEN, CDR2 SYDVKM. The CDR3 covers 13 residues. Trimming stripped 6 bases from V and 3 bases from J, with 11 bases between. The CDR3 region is CASSRSLYYGYTF. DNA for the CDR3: TGTGCCAGCAGCCGCTCCCTGTACTATGGCTACACCTTC.

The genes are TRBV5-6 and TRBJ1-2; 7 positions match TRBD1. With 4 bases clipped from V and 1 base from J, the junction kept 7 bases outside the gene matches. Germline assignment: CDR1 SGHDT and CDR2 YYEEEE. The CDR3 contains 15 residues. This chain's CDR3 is CASSPFTGDNYGYTF. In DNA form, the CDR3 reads TGTGCCAGCAGCCCATTCACAGGGGATAACTATGGCTACACCTTC. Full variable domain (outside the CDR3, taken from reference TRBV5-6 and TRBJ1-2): DAGVTQSPTHLIKTRGQQVTLRCSPKSGHDTVSWYQQALGQGPQFIFQYYEEEERQRGNFPDRFSGHQFPNYSSELNVNALLLGDSALYLCASSPFTGDNYGYTFGSGTRLTVV.

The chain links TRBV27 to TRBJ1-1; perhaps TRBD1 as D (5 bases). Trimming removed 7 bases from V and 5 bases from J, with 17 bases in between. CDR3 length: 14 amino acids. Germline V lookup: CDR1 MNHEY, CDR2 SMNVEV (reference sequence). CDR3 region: CASTKSWGGTEAFF. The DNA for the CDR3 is TGTGCCAGCACTAAAAGTTGGGGGGGGACTGAAGCTTTCTTT.

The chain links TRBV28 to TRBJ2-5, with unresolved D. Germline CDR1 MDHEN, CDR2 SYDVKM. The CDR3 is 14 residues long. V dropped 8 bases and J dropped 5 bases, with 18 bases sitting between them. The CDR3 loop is CASGSANPVETQYF. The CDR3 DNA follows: TGTGCCAGCGGGTCCGCCAACCCGGTGGAGACCCAGTACTTC.

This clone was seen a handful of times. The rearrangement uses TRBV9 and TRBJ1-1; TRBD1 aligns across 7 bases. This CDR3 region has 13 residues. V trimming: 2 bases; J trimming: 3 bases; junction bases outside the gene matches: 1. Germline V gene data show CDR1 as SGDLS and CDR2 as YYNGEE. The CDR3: CASSVGTDTEAFF. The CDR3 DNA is TGTGCCAGCAGCGTTGGGACAGACACTGAAGCTTTCTTT.

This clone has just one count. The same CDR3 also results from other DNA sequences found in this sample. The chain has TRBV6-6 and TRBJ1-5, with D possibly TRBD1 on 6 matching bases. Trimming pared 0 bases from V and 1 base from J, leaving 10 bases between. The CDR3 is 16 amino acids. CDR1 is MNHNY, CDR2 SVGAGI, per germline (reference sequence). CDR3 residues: CASSYSERGSNQPQHF. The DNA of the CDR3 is TGTGCCAGCAGTTACTCGGAAAGGGGGAGCAATCAGCCCCAGCATTTT.

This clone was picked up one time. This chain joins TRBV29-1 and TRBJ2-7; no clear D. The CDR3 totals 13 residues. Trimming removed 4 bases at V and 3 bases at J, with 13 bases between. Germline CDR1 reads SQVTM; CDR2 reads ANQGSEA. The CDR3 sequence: CSVVTPQIYEQYF. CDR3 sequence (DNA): TGCAGCGTTGTGACGCCTCAAATCTACGAGCAGTACTTC.

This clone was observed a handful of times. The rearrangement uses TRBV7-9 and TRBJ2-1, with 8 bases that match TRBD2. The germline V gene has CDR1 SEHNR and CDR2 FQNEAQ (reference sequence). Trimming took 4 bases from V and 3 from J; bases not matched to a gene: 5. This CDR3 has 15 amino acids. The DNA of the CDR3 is TGTGCCAGCAGCTGGGGAGGGACTAGCTACAATGAGCAGTTCTTC. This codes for CASSWGGTSYNEQFF. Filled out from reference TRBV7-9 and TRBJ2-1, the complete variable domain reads DTGVSQNPRHKITKRGQNVTFRCDPISEHNRLYWYRQTLGQGPEFLTYFQNEAQLEKSRLLSDRFSAERPKGSFSTLEIQRTEQGDSAMYLCASSWGGTSYNEQFFGPGTRLTVL.

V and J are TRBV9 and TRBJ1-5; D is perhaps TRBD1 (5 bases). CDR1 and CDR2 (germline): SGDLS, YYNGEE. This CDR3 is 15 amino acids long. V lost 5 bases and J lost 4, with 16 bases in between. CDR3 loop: CASSLLSGPNQPQHF. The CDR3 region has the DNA TGTGCCAGCAGTCTCCTCTCGGGGCCAAATCAGCCCCAGCATTTT.

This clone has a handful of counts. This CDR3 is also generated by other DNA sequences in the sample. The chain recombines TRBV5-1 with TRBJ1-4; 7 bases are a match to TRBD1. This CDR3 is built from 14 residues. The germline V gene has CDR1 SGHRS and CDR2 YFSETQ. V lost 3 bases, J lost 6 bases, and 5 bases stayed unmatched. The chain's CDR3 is CASSSRGRDEKLFF. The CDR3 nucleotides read TGCGCCAGCAGCTCAAGGGGGCGGGATGAAAAACTGTTTTTT.

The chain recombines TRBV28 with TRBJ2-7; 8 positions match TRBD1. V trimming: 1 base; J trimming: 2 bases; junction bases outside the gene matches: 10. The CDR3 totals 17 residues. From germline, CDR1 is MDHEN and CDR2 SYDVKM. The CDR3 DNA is TGTGCCAGCAGTTTATCGATACCGACAGGGGACACCTACGAGCAGTACTTC. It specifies CASSLSIPTGDTYEQYF.

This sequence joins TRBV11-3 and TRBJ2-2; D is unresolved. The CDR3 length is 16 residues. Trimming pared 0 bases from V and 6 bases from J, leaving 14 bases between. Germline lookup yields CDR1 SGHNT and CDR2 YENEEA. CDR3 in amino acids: CASSLDLWEAPGELFF. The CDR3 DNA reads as TGTGCCAGCAGCTTAGATCTTTGGGAAGCTCCCGGGGAGCTGTTTTTT.

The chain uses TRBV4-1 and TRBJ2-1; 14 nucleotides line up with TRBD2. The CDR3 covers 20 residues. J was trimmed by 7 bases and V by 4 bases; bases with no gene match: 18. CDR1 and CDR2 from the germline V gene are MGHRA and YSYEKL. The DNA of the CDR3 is TGCGCCAGCAGCCCGGGGGGACTAGCGGGAGCTCTCGGGGGAGGAAATGAGCAGTTCTTC. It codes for CASSPGGLAGALGGGNEQFF.

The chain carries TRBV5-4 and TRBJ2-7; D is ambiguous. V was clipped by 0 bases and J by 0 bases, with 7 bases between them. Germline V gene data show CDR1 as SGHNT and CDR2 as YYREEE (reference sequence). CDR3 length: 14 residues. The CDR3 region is CASSLEASSYEQYF. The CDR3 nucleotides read TGTGCCAGCAGCTTGGAGGCCAGCTCCTACGAGCAGTACTTC.

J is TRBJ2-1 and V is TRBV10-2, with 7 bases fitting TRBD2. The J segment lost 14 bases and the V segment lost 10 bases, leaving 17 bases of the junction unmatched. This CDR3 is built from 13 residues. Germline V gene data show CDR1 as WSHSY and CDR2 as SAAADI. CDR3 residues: CATWGGGPAGKFF. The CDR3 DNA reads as TGCGCCACCTGGGGTGGCGGCCCAGCGGGAAAGTTCTTC.

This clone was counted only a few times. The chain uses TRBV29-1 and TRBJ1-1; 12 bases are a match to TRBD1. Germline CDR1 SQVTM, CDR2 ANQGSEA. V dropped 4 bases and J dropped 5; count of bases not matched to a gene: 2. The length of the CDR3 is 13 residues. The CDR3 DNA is TGCAGCGTTGCGGGACAGGGGGCTACTGAAGCTTTCTTT. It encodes CSVAGQGATEAFF. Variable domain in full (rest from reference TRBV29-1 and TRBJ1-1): SAVISQKPSRDICQRGTSLTIQCQVDSQVTMMFWYRQQPGQSLTLIATANQGSEATYESGFVIDKFPISRPNLTFSTLTVSNMSPEDSSIYLCSVAGQGATEAFFGQGTRLTVV.

The CDR3 region is CASSLGGTNSYEQYF. In nucleotides, the CDR3 is TGTGCCAGCAGCTTAGGTGGGACTAATTCCTACGAGCAGTACTTC. The chain carries TRBV7-2 and TRBJ2-7, with 7 positions matching TRBD2. CDR1 is SGHTA and CDR2 is FQGNSA in the germline V gene. The CDR3 length is 15 residues. V lost 1 base and J lost 1; bases outside the gene matches: 4.

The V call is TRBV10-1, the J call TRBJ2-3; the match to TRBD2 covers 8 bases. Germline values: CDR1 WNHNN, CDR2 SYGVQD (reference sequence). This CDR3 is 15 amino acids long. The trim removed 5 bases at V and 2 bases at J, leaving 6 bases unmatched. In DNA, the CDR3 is TGCGCCAGCAGTTTGGGACTAGTTAACACAGATACGCAGTATTTT. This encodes CASSLGLVNTDTQYF.

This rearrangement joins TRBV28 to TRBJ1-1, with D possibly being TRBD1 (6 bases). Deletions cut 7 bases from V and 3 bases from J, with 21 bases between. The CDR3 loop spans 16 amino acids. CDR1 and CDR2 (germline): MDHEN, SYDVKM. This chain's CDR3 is CASNGRGLGGDTEAFF. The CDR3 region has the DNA TGTGCCAGCAATGGCAGGGGCCTGGGGGGGGACACTGAAGCTTTCTTT.

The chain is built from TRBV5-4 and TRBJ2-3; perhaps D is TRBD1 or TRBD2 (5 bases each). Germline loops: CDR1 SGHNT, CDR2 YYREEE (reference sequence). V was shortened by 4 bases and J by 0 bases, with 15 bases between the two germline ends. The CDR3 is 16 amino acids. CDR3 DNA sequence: TGTGCCAGCAGCCGAGGGGAGCGGTCTAGCACAGATACGCAGTATTTT. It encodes CASSRGERSSTDTQYF.

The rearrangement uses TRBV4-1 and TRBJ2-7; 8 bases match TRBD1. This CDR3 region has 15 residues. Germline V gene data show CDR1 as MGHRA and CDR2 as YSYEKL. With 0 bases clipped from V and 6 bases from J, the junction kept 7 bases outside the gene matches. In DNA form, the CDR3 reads TGCGCCAGCAGCCAAGATCGGACAGGGACCTCCGAGCAGTACTTC. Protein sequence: CASSQDRTGTSEQYF.

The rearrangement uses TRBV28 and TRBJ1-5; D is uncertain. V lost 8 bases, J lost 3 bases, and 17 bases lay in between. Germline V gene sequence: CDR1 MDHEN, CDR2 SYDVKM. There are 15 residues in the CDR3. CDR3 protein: CASSSGKFDNQPQHF. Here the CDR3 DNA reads TGTGCCAGCTCCTCTGGGAAATTTGACAATCAGCCCCAGCATTTT.

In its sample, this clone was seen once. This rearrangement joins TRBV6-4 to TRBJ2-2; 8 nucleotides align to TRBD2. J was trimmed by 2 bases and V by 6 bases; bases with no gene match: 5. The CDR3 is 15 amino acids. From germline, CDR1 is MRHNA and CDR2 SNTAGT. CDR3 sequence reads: CASSPRGGNTGELFF. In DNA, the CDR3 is TGTGCCAGCAGCCCCCGGGGGGGTAACACCGGGGAGCTGTTTTTT.

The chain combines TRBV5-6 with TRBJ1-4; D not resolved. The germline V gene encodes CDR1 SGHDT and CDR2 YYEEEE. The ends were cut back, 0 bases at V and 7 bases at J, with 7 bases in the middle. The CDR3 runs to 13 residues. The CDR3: CASSLGQIEKLFF. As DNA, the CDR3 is TGTGCCAGCAGCTTGGGCCAGATTGAAAAACTGTTTTTT.

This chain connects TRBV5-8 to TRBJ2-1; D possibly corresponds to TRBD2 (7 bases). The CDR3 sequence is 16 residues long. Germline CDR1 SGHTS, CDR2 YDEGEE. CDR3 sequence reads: CTTGLAVTPRGNEQFF. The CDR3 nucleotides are TGTACCACGGGTCTAGCGGTCACCCCCAGGGGCAATGAGCAGTTCTTC.

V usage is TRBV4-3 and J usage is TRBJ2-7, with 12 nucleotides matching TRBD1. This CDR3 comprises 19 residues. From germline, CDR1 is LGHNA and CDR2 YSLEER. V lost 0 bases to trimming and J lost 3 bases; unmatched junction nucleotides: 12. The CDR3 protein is CASSQDTMRGTGGDYEQYF. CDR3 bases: TGCGCCAGCAGCCAAGATACCATGAGGGGGACAGGGGGCGACTACGAGCAGTACTTC.

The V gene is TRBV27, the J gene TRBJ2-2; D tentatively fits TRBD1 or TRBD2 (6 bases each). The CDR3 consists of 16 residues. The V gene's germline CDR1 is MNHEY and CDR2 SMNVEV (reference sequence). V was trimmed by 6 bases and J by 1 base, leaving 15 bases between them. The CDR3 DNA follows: TGTGCCAGCAGATCAGACAGGACTAAGAACACCGGGGAGCTGTTTTTT. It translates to CASRSDRTKNTGELFF.

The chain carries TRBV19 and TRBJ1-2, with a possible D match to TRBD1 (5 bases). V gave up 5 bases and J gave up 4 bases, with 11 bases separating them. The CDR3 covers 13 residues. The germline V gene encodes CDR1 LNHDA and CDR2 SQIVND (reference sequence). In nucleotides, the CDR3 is TGTGCCAGTAGTCGACAGACCTCCTATGGCTACACCTTC. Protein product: CASSRQTSYGYTF.

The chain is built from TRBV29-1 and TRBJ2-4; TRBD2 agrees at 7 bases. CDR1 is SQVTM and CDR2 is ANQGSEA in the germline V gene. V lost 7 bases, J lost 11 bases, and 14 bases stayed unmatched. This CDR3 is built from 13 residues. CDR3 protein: CSALGLLGGVQYF. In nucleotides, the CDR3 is TGCAGCGCCCTAGGACTACTGGGGGGGGTTCAGTACTTC.

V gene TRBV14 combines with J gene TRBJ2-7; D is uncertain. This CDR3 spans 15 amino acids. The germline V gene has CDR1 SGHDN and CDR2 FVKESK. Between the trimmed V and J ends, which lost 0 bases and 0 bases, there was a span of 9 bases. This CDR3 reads CASSQEAGDSYEQYF. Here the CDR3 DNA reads TGTGCCAGCAGCCAAGAGGCAGGAGACTCCTACGAGCAGTACTTC.

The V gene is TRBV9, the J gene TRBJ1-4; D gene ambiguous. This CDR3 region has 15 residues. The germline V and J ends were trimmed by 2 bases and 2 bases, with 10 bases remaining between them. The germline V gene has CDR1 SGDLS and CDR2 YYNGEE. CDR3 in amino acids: CASSVSPITNEKLFF. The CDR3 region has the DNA TGTGCCAGCAGCGTCTCTCCTATCACTAATGAAAAACTGTTTTTT.